This TCR beta chain was sequenced in a study of T cell responses to AZD1222 COVID-19 vaccine. Study results and limitations: In a largely white British group with more females than males, clonal diversity was possibly underestimated.

Of note for this clone: Antigen specificity is unknown.

The data were produced by immunoSEQ multiplex PCR, yet TCRdb's version contains in-frame clones alone and is incomplete. The sample holds roughly 80,000 clones; 70% to 90% are singletons and the top ten take around 4.5%. The TCR comes from an adult in good health. The sample here was peripheral blood, taken on day 0 of MenACWY control vaccination.

The CDR3 DNA sequence: TGTGCCAGCAGCTTAGCAAACGGGCCAGGGGCCGAGCAGTACTTC. Its translation: CASSLANGPGAEQYF. This chain links TRBV7-9 with TRBJ2-7, with a tentative D call TRBD1 (6 bases). The CDR3 runs 15 residues. Trimming pared 0 bases from V and 6 bases from J, leaving 15 bases between. Germline values: CDR1 SEHNR, CDR2 FQNEAQ (reference sequence).